The text below deals with one TCR beta chain. As yet, its antigen is unknown. The entry originates in a study of T cells in localized non-small cell lung cancer. Findings of the study overall: Uninvolved adjacent lung showed peak T cell clonality, exceeding tumor. A denser population of T cells in blood accompanied longer overall survival. Paired adjacent lung recovered a median approximately 57 of the top 100 tumor clones.

CDR1 and CDR2 (germline): MRHNA, SNTAGT. Trimming stripped 4 bases from V and 4 bases from J, with 17 bases between. CDR3 length: 16 residues. Profiled with immunoSEQ multiplex PCR; TCRdb holds only in-frame clones, not every one. The sample lists 40,000 to 65,000 clones; roughly 83% were seen once. The rearrangement uses TRBV6-4 and TRBJ2-1; D possibly corresponds to TRBD2 (6 bases). The sequence was obtained from a man aged 40 to 70 with stage III lung adenocarcinoma. Sequenced material: peripheral blood mononuclear cells, taken before any cancer treatment. In nucleotides, the CDR3 is TGTGCCAGCAGTGTCGACAATAGCGGACCTTACAATGAGCAGTTCTTC. It specifies CASSVDNSGPYNEQFF.